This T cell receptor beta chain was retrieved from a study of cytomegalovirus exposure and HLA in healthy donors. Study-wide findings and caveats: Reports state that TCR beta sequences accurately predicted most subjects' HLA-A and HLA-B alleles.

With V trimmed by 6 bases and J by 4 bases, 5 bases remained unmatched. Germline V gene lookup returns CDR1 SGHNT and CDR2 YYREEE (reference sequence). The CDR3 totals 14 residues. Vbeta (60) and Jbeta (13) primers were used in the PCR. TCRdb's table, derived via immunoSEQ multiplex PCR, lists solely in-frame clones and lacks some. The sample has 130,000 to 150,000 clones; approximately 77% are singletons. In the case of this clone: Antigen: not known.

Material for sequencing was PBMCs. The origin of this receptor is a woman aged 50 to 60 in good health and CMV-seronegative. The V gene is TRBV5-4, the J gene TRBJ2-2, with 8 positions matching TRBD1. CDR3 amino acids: CASKGRGPTGELFF. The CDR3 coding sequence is TGTGCCAGCAAGGGCAGGGGGCCCACCGGGGAGCTGTTTTTT.